What follows are 29 T cell receptor beta chains derived from one specimen sequenced in a study of T cell repertoires in cytomegalovirus infection. TCRdb re-derived calls from the reads in MiXCR, one entry per CDR3 protein. Of about 320,000 distinct CDR3 sequences listed, 8% to 9.5% were seen once; the top ten hold roughly 4.5%. The sequenced sample consisted of PBMCs. Receptors originate from a human donor in good health (CMV status not recorded). Some clones in this sample may be carry-over from other donors' samples.

In its sample, this clonotype was seen many times. The chain uses TRBV12-3 or TRBV12-4 and TRBJ1-1; TRBD1 aligns across 7 bases. The CDR3 contains 13 residues. V dropped 6 bases and J dropped 0; count of bases not matched to a gene: 1. CDR3 bases: TGTGCCAGCAGGGGACAGTTGAACACTGAAGCTTTCTTT. Its protein is CASRGQLNTEAFF.

The table lists this clonotype with many counts. The CDR3 loop reads CASTPGGAQYF. In nucleotides, the CDR3 is TGTGCCAGCACTCCGGGGGGGGCCCAGTACTTC. The V gene is TRBV7-9, the J gene TRBJ2-5, with 8 bases that match TRBD2. J gave up 9 bases and V 7 bases, and 4 bases lay outside the gene matches. Germline assignment: CDR1 SEHNR and CDR2 FQNEAQ (reference sequence). CDR3 length equals 11 residues.

The J gene is TRBJ2-6, the V gene TRBV9, with D possibly TRBD2 on 6 matching bases. The CDR3 is 17 residues long. The V and J ends lost 4 bases and 1 base respectively, with 15 bases between them. CDR1 is SGDLS and CDR2 is YYNGEE in the germline V gene. In DNA form, the CDR3 reads TGTGCCAGCAGCCCCACGGGAGTCGGTTCTGGGGCCAACGTCCTGACTTTC. Residues: CASSPTGVGSGANVLTF. The complete variable domain, with remaining parts taken from reference TRBV9 and TRBJ2-6, reads DSGVTQTPKHLITATGQRVTLRCSPRSGDLSVYWYQQSLDQGLQFLIQYYNGEERAKGNILERFSAQQFPDLHSELNLSSLELGDSALYFCASSPTGVGSGANVLTFGAGSRLTVL.

This clonotype was observed a few times. The V call is TRBV27, the J call TRBJ2-7; 7 bases are a match to TRBD1. The CDR3 runs 15 residues. After removal of 5 bases from V and 7 bases from J, the junction contained 14 bases not matched to a gene. CDR1 is MNHEY, CDR2 SMNVEV, per germline (reference sequence). CDR3 region: CASSLMGQSLREQYF. CDR3 sequence (DNA): TGTGCCAGCAGTCTAATGGGACAGTCCCTGAGGGAGCAGTACTTC.

CDR3 loop: CASSRDSQKLFF. In nucleotides, the CDR3 is TGTGCCAGCAGCCGGGACAGCCAAAAACTGTTTTTT. The rearrangement uses TRBV5-4 and TRBJ1-4, with TRBD1 matching over 7 bases. V lost 4 bases, J lost 9 bases, and 3 bases stayed unmatched. Looked up from germline, CDR1 is SGHNT and CDR2 is YYREEE (reference sequence). This CDR3 is built from 12 residues.

This clonotype was detected many times. The chain links TRBV7-2 to TRBJ2-1; D is possibly TRBD1 (6 bases). The CDR3 sequence is 17 residues long. V was shortened by 1 base and J by 5 bases, with 18 bases between the two germline ends. Germline lookup yields CDR1 SGHTA and CDR2 FQGNSA. CDR3: CASSLDWLWGQNNEQFF. The DNA for the CDR3 is TGTGCCAGCAGCTTAGATTGGTTGTGGGGGCAGAACAATGAGCAGTTCTTC.

This clonotype has only a few counts. The genes are TRBV19 and TRBJ2-4; a possible D gene is TRBD1 (6 bases). The CDR3 is 13 amino acids. Germline CDR1 and CDR2: LNHDA and SQIVND (reference sequence). V lost 7 bases and J 10 bases, leaving 17 bases between the germline ends. In DNA form, the CDR3 reads TGTGCCAGTAACCGACAGGCATCGGGGATTCAGTACTTC. Translated: CASNRQASGIQYF.

This clonotype was detected a few times. This chain links TRBV11-1 with TRBJ2-7, with 10 bases aligning to TRBD2. The length of the CDR3 is 15 residues. Germline V gives CDR1 SGHAT, CDR2 FQDESV (reference sequence). After removal of 5 bases from V and 0 bases from J, the junction contained 4 bases not matched to a gene. The CDR3 spells CASSPSGGSSYEQYF. DNA for the CDR3: TGTGCCAGCAGCCCTAGCGGGGGAAGCTCCTACGAGCAGTACTTC.

This clonotype showed up just a few times. This chain joins TRBV12-5 and TRBJ2-3; the match to TRBD2 covers 9 bases. J lost 3 bases, V lost 2 bases, and 3 bases had no gene match. CDR1 and CDR2 (germline): LGHNT, FRNRAP. The CDR3 covers 15 residues. The CDR3, as DNA: TGTGCTAGTGGTTTGTGGCGGGGGGGTACAGATACGCAGTATTTT. This translates into CASGLWRGGTDTQYF.

This clonotype was recorded a few times. The chain recombines TRBV7-6 with TRBJ1-2, with 7 bases lining up with TRBD1. The CDR3 consists of 14 residues. Losses at the gene ends were 5 bases for V and 4 bases for J; bases not matched to a gene: 7. Germline V CDR1 and CDR2: SGHVS, FNYEAQ. CDR3 DNA: TGTGCCAGCAGCCGGGACAGCTCGGGCTATGGCTACACCTTC. Protein sequence: CASSRDSSGYGYTF.

In its sample, this clonotype was seen many times. The rearrangement uses TRBV7-2 and TRBJ1-1; TRBD1 might be the D (5 bases). CDR1 SGHTA and CDR2 FQGNSA come from the germline V gene. Trimming left V 1 base short and J 5 bases short, with 11 bases between. The CDR3 consists of 14 residues. DNA of the CDR3: TGTGCCAGCAGCTTAGTGGCCAGGGCTACTGAAGCTTTCTTT. Translating gives CASSLVARATEAFF.

The table lists this clonotype with many counts. The chain has TRBV6-2 or TRBV6-3 and TRBJ2-7; 7 nucleotides align to TRBD2. Germline V gives CDR1 MNHEY, CDR2 SVGEGT. V lost 5 bases to trimming and J lost 0 bases; unmatched junction nucleotides: 4. The CDR3 runs 14 residues. The CDR3 protein is CASSIAGSSYEQYF. In DNA form, the CDR3 reads TGTGCCAGCAGTATAGCGGGCTCCTCCTACGAGCAGTACTTC.

Many counts were recorded for this clonotype. This chain links TRBV10-3 with TRBJ2-5; 12 nucleotides line up with TRBD2. This CDR3 is 14 amino acids long. Germline V gene lookup returns CDR1 ENHRY and CDR2 SYGVKD. The trim removed 11 bases at V and 5 bases at J, leaving 9 bases unmatched. The DNA for the CDR3 is TGTGCCTCAAGGACTAGCGGGATGCAGGAGACCCAGTACTTC. Translated, it gives CASRTSGMQETQYF.

This clonotype was recorded at least ten times. The J gene is TRBJ2-3, the V gene TRBV4-2, with 7 bases lining up with TRBD1. CDR1 and CDR2 from the germline V gene are LGHNA and YNFKEQ. This CDR3 region has 15 residues. V lost 4 bases to trimming and J lost 5 bases; unmatched junction nucleotides: 9. Here the CDR3 reads CASSPSTGPGDTQYF. CDR3 in DNA: TGTGCCAGCAGCCCCTCGACAGGGCCCGGAGATACGCAGTATTTT.

This clonotype was detected a few times. The rearrangement uses TRBV6-6 and TRBJ1-3, with 7 bases identical to TRBD1. V lost 3 bases to trimming and J lost 0 bases; unmatched junction nucleotides: 5. The CDR3 sequence is 16 residues long. Per the germline V gene, CDR1 is MNHNY and CDR2 is SVGAGI (reference sequence). CDR3 DNA sequence: TGTGCCAGCAGTTATGGGACAGTCTACTCTGGAAACACCATATATTTT. As protein: CASSYGTVYSGNTIYF.

This clonotype occurred many times. The rearrangement joins TRBV7-2 to TRBJ2-5; 7 bases line up with TRBD1. This CDR3 is built from 15 residues. CDR1 and CDR2 from the germline V gene are SGHTA and FQGNSA. V lost 5 bases and J lost 7; bases outside the gene matches: 13. Written as DNA, the CDR3 is TGTGCCAGCAGCACTGGGGGACGACAGGGAAGGACCCAGTACTTC. Translation: CASSTGGRQGRTQYF.

The rearrangement uses TRBV11-2 and TRBJ2-1; TRBD2 might be the D (6 bases). CDR3 size: 15 residues. Deletions cut 5 bases from V and 4 bases from J, with 15 bases between. Germline V CDR1 and CDR2: SGHAT, FQNNGV. For the CDR3, the DNA is TGTGCCAGCAGCCGATCGGGACTCCAATACAATGAGCAGTTCTTC. Its protein is CASSRSGLQYNEQFF. The variable domain in full, completed from reference TRBV11-2 and TRBJ2-1, reads EAGVAQSPRYKIIEKRQSVAFWCNPISGHATLYWYQQILGQGPKLLIQFQNNGVVDDSQLPKDRFSAERLKGVDSTLKIQPAKLEDSAVYLCASSRSGLQYNEQFFGPGTRLTVL.

This chain connects TRBV15 to TRBJ2-1; 8 bases agree with TRBD2. Losses at the gene ends were 5 bases for V and 2 bases for J; bases not matched to a gene: 8. The CDR3 is made up of 16 amino acids. CDR1 and CDR2 from the germline V gene are LNHNV and YYDKDF (reference sequence). This chain's CDR3 is CATSSPGSGTYNEQFF. DNA for the CDR3: TGTGCCACCAGCTCCCCAGGTAGCGGGACCTACAATGAGCAGTTCTTC.

This clonotype was recorded a few times. The rearrangement uses TRBV12-3 or TRBV12-4 and TRBJ1-6, with D perhaps matching TRBD1 (6 bases). V gave up 5 bases and J gave up 0 bases, with 14 bases separating them. CDR3 length equals 17 residues. Written as DNA, the CDR3 is TGTGCCAGCAGTAGAAGACAGGCAAGCTCCTATAATTCACCCCTCCACTTT. It specifies CASSRRQASSYNSPLHF.

There are a few counts of this clonotype. This chain connects TRBV5-1 to TRBJ2-3, with TRBD2 identical over 10 bases. The germline CDR1 and CDR2 sequences are SGHRS and YFSETQ. Losses at the gene ends were 2 bases for V and 2 bases for J; bases not matched to a gene: 5. The CDR3 sequence is 16 residues long. CDR3: CASSFRTSGSTDTQYF. The DNA of the CDR3 is TGCGCCAGCAGCTTTAGGACTAGCGGTTCCACAGATACGCAGTATTTT.

V usage is TRBV27 and J usage is TRBJ2-2, with no clear D. The CDR3 contains 14 residues. Germline CDR1 is MNHEY and CDR2 is SMNVEV (reference sequence). V was pared by 5 bases and J by 4 bases, with 11 bases between. The CDR3 sequence: CASSREQTTGELFF. CDR3 nucleotide sequence: TGTGCCAGCAGTAGGGAACAAACCACCGGGGAGCTGTTTTTT.

Many counts were recorded for this clonotype. The CDR3 sequence: CASSLISGRAGSNEQFF. CDR3 DNA sequence: TGTGCCAGCAGCTTAATCAGCGGGAGGGCCGGGAGCAATGAGCAGTTCTTC. The chain links TRBV7-2 to TRBJ2-1, with TRBD2 matching 10 bases. With V trimmed by 2 bases and J by 6 bases, 10 bases remained unmatched. The CDR3 is 17 residues long. CDR1 and CDR2 (germline): SGHTA, FQGNSA.

Ten or more counts support this clonotype. The chain is built from TRBV28 and TRBJ2-5; 11 bases fit TRBD2. J was trimmed by 5 bases and V by 2 bases; bases with no gene match: 10. Germline V gives CDR1 MDHEN, CDR2 SYDVKM. The CDR3 is made up of 17 amino acids. Written as DNA, the CDR3 is TGTGCCAGCAGTTTACTCGGGACTAGCGGAGATGGGGAGACCCAGTACTTC. Translating it yields CASSLLGTSGDGETQYF. The variable domain in full, with the rest retrieved from reference TRBV28 and TRBJ2-5, is DVKVTQSSRYLVKRTGEKVFLECVQDMDHENMFWYRQDPGLGLRLIYFSYDVKMKEKGDIPEGYSVSREKKERFSLILESASTNQTSMYLCASSLLGTSGDGETQYFGPGTRLLVL.

CDR3 nucleotide sequence: TGTGCCAGCAGGCAAGGGGGGTACGGCCCCATTGACGAGCAGTACTTC. It translates to CASRQGGYGPIDEQYF. This chain links TRBV7-2 with TRBJ2-7, with D possibly called TRBD1 or TRBD2 (6 bases each). The CDR3 is 16 residues long. V lost 6 bases and J 5 bases, leaving 23 bases between the germline ends. Germline-derived CDR1 and CDR2 are SGHTA and FQGNSA. Full variable domain (missing parts from reference TRBV7-2 and TRBJ2-7): GAGVSQSPSNKVTEKGKDVELRCDPISGHTALYWYRQSLGQGLEFLIYFQGNSAPDKSGLPSDRFSAERTGGSVSTLTIQRTQQEDSAVYLCASRQGGYGPIDEQYFGPGTRLTVT.

With regard to this clonotype: The germline gene is not matched at one end of the junction; a read error may be the cause. V is TRBV4-1 and J is TRBJ2-7; D call uncertain. The germline V gene has CDR1 MGHRA and CDR2 YSYEKL. There are 8 residues in the CDR3. CDR3 sequence (DNA): TGCGCCAGTACCCAGGCAGACTTC. Translated: CASTQADF.

About this clonotype: A read error is possible here, since a much larger clone lies one base away. The chain recombines TRBV7-2 with TRBJ2-7, with no clear D. Trimming stripped 6 bases from V and 3 bases from J, with 15 bases between. Germline values: CDR1 SGHTA, CDR2 FQGNSA. The CDR3 loop spans 14 amino acids. The CDR3 region is CASRIGGEIYEQYF. In DNA form, the CDR3 reads TGTGCCAGCAGAATAGGTGGGGAAATCTACGAGCAGTACTTC. Full variable domain (remainder filled in from reference TRBV7-2 and TRBJ2-7): GAGVSQSPSNKVTEKGKDVELRCDPISGHTALYWYRQSLGQGLEFLIYFQGNSAPDKSGLPSDRFSAERTGGSVSTLTIQRTQQEDSAVYLCASRIGGEIYEQYFGPGTRLTVT.

This clonotype was seen many times. The V gene is TRBV7-2, the J gene TRBJ2-5; 13 bases are shared with TRBD2. The V gene end was trimmed by 5 bases and the J gene end by 2 bases; junction bases not matched to a gene: 11. Germline V gene sequence: CDR1 SGHTA, CDR2 FQGNSA. This CDR3 region has 18 residues. The CDR3 protein is CASSPRTSGRVGQETQYF. The CDR3, as DNA: TGTGCCAGCAGCCCCCGCACTAGCGGGAGGGTCGGGCAAGAGACCCAGTACTTC.

This clonotype was found many times. The chain links TRBV7-2 to TRBJ1-1, with TRBD1 identical over 9 bases. The CDR3 runs to 20 residues. V trimming: 5 bases; J trimming: 2 bases; junction bases outside the gene matches: 21. The germline V gene encodes CDR1 SGHTA and CDR2 FQGNSA. The DNA of the CDR3 is TGTGCCAGCAGCGCCCGTGCTGGGAGTACCGGGACAGGGTTAAACACTGAAGCTTTCTTT. Encoded protein: CASSARAGSTGTGLNTEAFF.

The chain carries TRBV6-6 and TRBJ2-7, with 10 bases that match TRBD1. Germline V lookup: CDR1 MNHNY, CDR2 SVGAGI (reference sequence). The J segment lost 7 bases and the V segment lost 4 bases, leaving 16 bases of the junction unmatched. The CDR3 consists of 17 residues. CDR3 DNA: TGTGCCAGCAGTTTAGGGATTCGGGACAGGGGCGGGTCTGAGCAGTACTTC. Encoded protein: CASSLGIRDRGGSEQYF.